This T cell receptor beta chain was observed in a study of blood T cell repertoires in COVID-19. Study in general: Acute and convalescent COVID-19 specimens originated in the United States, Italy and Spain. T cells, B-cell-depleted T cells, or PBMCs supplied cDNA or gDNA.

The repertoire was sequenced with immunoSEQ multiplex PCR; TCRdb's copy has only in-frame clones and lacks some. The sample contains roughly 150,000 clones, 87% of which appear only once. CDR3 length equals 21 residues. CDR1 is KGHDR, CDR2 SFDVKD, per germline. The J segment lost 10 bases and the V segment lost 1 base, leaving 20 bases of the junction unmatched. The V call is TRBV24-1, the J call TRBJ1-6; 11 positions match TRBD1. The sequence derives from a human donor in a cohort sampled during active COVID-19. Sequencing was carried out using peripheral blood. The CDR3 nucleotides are TGTGCCACCAGTGATTTAACCCACCGGGACAGGGGGTCCCAGGGAAGGTCACCCCTCCACTTT. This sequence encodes CATSDLTHRDRGSQGRSPLHF.